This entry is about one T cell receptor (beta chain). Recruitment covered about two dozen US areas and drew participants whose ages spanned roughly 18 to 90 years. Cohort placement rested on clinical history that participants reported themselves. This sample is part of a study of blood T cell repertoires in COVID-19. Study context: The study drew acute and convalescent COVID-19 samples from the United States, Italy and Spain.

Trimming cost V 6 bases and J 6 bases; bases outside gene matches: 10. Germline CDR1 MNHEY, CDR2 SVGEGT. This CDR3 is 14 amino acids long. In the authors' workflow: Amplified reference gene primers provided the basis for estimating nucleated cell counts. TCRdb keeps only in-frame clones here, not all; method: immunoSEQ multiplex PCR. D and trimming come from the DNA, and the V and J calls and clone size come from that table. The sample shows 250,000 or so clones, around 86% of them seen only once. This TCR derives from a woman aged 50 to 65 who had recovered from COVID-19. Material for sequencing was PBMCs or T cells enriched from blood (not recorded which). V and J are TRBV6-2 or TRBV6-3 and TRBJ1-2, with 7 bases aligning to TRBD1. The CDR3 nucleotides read TGTGCCAGCAGCACGACAGGGATCAGCGATGGCTACACCTTC. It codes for CASSTTGISDGYTF.